These 26 T cell receptor beta chains came from one sample sequenced in a study of early stage breast cancer tumors. Profiling relied on immunoSEQ multiplex PCR, and the TCRdb table lists in-frame clones only, not all of them. Of tens of thousands of clones in the sample, over 65% were seen once. The material sequenced was blood. The receptors here all came from a person aged 30-39 years with breast cancer.

This chain joins TRBV7-3 and TRBJ2-1; TRBD2 matches 7 bases. Germline CDR1 is SGHTA and CDR2 is FQGTGA. The V and J ends lost 2 bases and 3 bases, in that order; junction bases with no gene match: 4. This CDR3 is 15 amino acids long. The CDR3 is CASSLVTSFYNEQFF. The CDR3 nucleotides are TGTGCCAGCAGCTTAGTGACTAGCTTCTACAATGAGCAGTTCTTC.

The chain is built from TRBV19 and TRBJ1-6; D gene uncertain. The CDR3 runs 9 residues. V shed 8 bases and J shed 9 bases, with 2 bases lying between them. Germline V gene data show CDR1 as LNHDA and CDR2 as SQIVND (reference sequence). CDR3 protein: CASGSPLHF. The CDR3 bases are TGTGCCAGTGGTTCACCCCTCCACTTT.

The chain employs TRBV5-1 and TRBJ2-5, with D maybe TRBD1 (6 bases). The CDR3 extends over 15 amino acids. From germline, CDR1 is SGHRS and CDR2 YFSETQ. The germline V and J ends were trimmed by 5 bases and 9 bases, with 23 bases remaining between them. The CDR3, as DNA: TGCGCCAGCAGAAGAAGGGACACAGGGTGGGCGGCCCAGTACTTC. Encoded protein: CASRRRDTGWAAQYF.

The chain carries TRBV18 and TRBJ2-7; maybe TRBD2 (6 bases). CDR3 size: 14 residues. V was clipped by 8 bases and J by 4 bases, with 18 bases between them. CDR1 is KGHSH, CDR2 LQKENI, per germline. CDR3 sequence reads: CASGPGLLTYEQYF. Here the CDR3 DNA reads TGTGCCAGCGGTCCGGGACTTCTAACATACGAGCAGTACTTC.

This clone has only a few counts. The chain has TRBV15 and TRBJ2-7; D remains ambiguous. The CDR3 totals 13 residues. Germline V gives CDR1 LNHNV, CDR2 YYDKDF (reference sequence). The V end lost 0 bases, the J end lost 12 bases, and 15 bases lay between the germline ends. This CDR3 is CATSRELRQYVYF. The CDR3 DNA reads as TGTGCCACCAGCAGAGAGTTGAGGCAGTACGTGTACTTC.

This clone was seen more than once but under ten times. The chain is built from TRBV29-1 and TRBJ2-1; D is possibly TRBD2 (5 bases). Germline CDR1 reads SQVTM; CDR2 reads ANQGSEA. V was cut by 8 bases and J by 11 bases, with 13 bases left in between. CDR3 length: 10 amino acids. The CDR3 DNA is TGCAGCACTTGGGAGTTAAAGCAGTTCTTC. Protein: CSTWELKQFF.

This clone showed up just once. The chain carries TRBV6-6 and TRBJ2-1; tentatively, D is TRBD2 (6 bases). V lost 5 bases, J lost 7 bases, and 18 bases lay in between. The CDR3 spans 15 residues. The germline V gene encodes CDR1 MNHNY and CDR2 SVGAGI (reference sequence). Here the CDR3 DNA reads TGTGCCAGCAGTAGCCTTTGGGGGGTCCAAAATGAGCAGTTCTTC. It yields the protein CASSSLWGVQNEQFF.

V and J are TRBV19 and TRBJ2-7; 7 bases match TRBD2. Germline V CDR1 and CDR2: LNHDA, SQIVND (reference sequence). V lost 6 bases to trimming and J lost 3 bases; unmatched junction nucleotides: 5. CDR3 length equals 13 residues. The CDR3 region is CASRAGTHYEQYF. The CDR3 DNA is TGTGCCAGTAGAGCGGGAACTCACTACGAGCAGTACTTC.

The V gene is TRBV2, the J gene TRBJ2-7; 11 bases fit TRBD1. Trimming removed 6 bases from V and 5 bases from J; junction bases left unmatched: 12. The CDR3 has 16 amino acids. Germline CDR1 is SNHLY and CDR2 is FYNNEI. The CDR3 coding sequence is TGTGCCAGCAGGTGGACGACGGGACAGGGGGGCCACGAGCAGTACTTC. Translated: CASRWTTGQGGHEQYF.

As concerns this clone: The junction shows a germline mismatch at one end, possibly a read error. The chain links TRBV13 to TRBJ1-2; 11 nucleotides agree with TRBD1. The CDR3 covers 12 residues. Germline values: CDR1 PRHDT, CDR2 FYEKMQ (reference sequence). The CDR3 here is CASSPGQGANSF. Here the CDR3 DNA reads TGTGCCAGCAGCCCTGGACAGGGGGCGAACTCCTTC.

The V gene is TRBV11-3, the J gene TRBJ2-1; the match to TRBD2 covers 10 bases. The CDR3 is made up of 15 amino acids. Trimming cost V 3 bases and J 5 bases; bases outside gene matches: 4. Germline assignment: CDR1 SGHNT and CDR2 YENEEA. This CDR3 is CASSFGLADNNEQFF. As DNA, the CDR3 is TGTGCCAGCAGCTTTGGACTAGCGGATAACAATGAGCAGTTCTTC.

This sequence joins TRBV27 and TRBJ1-5, with D unclear. CDR1 and CDR2 from the germline V gene are MNHEY and SMNVEV (reference sequence). The CDR3 runs to 14 residues. V lost 6 bases and J lost 5, with 14 bases in between. CDR3 sequence (DNA): TGTGCCAGCAGCGACCCACCGGGCCATCAGCCCCAGCATTTT. Translation: CASSDPPGHQPQHF.

The chain joins TRBV9 to TRBJ2-1, with D tentatively TRBD2 (6 bases). Germline V gene data show CDR1 as SGDLS and CDR2 as YYNGEE. This CDR3 spans 15 amino acids. The V gene lost 4 bases and the J gene lost 2 bases, with 13 bases spanning the gap. The CDR3: CASSPGTSTYNEQFF. Here the CDR3 DNA reads TGTGCCAGCAGCCCAGGGACTTCCACCTACAATGAGCAGTTCTTC.

This chain links TRBV20-1 with TRBJ2-7; D gene unclear. Per germline, CDR1 DFQATT and CDR2 SNEGSKA (reference sequence). CDR3 size: 11 residues. Trimming cost V 3 bases and J 5 bases, with 8 bases left between them. The CDR3 nucleotides are TGCAGTGCTAGTATGGTAGACGAGCAGTACTTC. Protein sequence: CSASMVDEQYF.

The V call is TRBV4-3, the J call TRBJ2-5; a possible D gene is TRBD2 (6 bases). The CDR3 has 15 amino acids. Germline CDR1 and CDR2: LGHNA and YSLEER. V gave up 1 base and J gave up 5 bases, with 14 bases separating them. The CDR3, as DNA: TGCGCCAGCAGCCAAGGGCGTTACGGAGGGGAGACCCAGTACTTC. It is translated as CASSQGRYGGETQYF.

This clone was counted once. The CDR3 sequence is CASRQGNTGELFF. The CDR3, as DNA: TGTGCCAGCAGACAGGGGAACACCGGGGAGCTGTTTTTT. The V and J genes are TRBV7-9 and TRBJ2-2; perhaps TRBD1 as D (6 bases). Germline assignment: CDR1 SEHNR and CDR2 FQNEAQ (reference sequence). This CDR3 is 13 amino acids long. With 6 bases removed from V and 1 base from J, the gap between germline ends came to 6 bases. Full variable domain (missing parts from reference TRBV7-9 and TRBJ2-2): DTGVSQNPRHKITKRGQNVTFRCDPISEHNRLYWYRQTLGQGPEFLTYFQNEAQLEKSRLLSDRFSAERPKGSFSTLEIQRTEQGDSAMYLCASRQGNTGELFFGEGSRLTVL.

The chain joins TRBV5-1 to TRBJ2-1, with D perhaps TRBD1 or TRBD2 (5 bases each). V shed 3 bases and J shed 2 bases, with 12 bases lying between them. CDR1 is SGHRS and CDR2 is YFSETQ in the germline V gene. This CDR3 is 15 amino acids long. CDR3 nucleotide sequence: TGCGCCAGCAGCTCGGGGCAGGGCACCTACAATGAGCAGTTCTTC. As protein: CASSSGQGTYNEQFF.

The DNA of the CDR3 is TGTGCCAGCAGTTTACCCGGGACTAGCGGGGCTAGGGAGCAGTTCTTC. Residues: CASSLPGTSGAREQFF. The chain carries TRBV5-5 and TRBJ2-1, with 13 nucleotides matching TRBD2. The V gene end was trimmed by 5 bases and the J gene end by 10 bases; junction bases not matched to a gene: 12. CDR3 size: 16 residues. Per the germline V gene, CDR1 is SGHKS and CDR2 is YYEKEE (reference sequence).

This chain joins TRBV4-1 and TRBJ2-3, with 7 bases that match TRBD2. V was pared by 1 base and J by 5 bases, with 9 bases of the junction left unmatched. Germline loops: CDR1 MGHRA, CDR2 YSYEKL. This CDR3 is 16 amino acids long. The CDR3 protein is CASSQVRRELQDTQYF. The CDR3 DNA is TGCGCCAGCAGCCAAGTACGGCGGGAGCTACAAGATACGCAGTATTTT.

J is TRBJ2-7 and V is TRBV6-5; TRBD1 matches at 7 bases. Germline V gene sequence: CDR1 MNHEY, CDR2 SVGAGI. This CDR3 has 13 amino acids. The V segment lost 7 bases and the J segment 7 bases; nucleotides outside the gene matches: 10. CDR3 nucleotide sequence: TGTGCCAGCACCCAAACAGGGGCCTGGGAGCAGTACTTC. Amino acid sequence: CASTQTGAWEQYF.

This chain connects TRBV4-1 to TRBJ1-2, with D perhaps TRBD1 (6 bases). Germline loops: CDR1 MGHRA, CDR2 YSYEKL. The CDR3 totals 15 residues. V was clipped by 0 bases and J by 4 bases, with 12 bases between them. The CDR3 loop reads CASSQEEQGPYGYTF. CDR3 sequence (DNA): TGCGCCAGCAGCCAAGAGGAGCAGGGGCCCTATGGCTACACCTTC.

This clone was detected only once. The J gene is TRBJ1-6, the V gene TRBV14; the match to TRBD1 covers 7 bases. This CDR3 is built from 15 residues. Germline lookup yields CDR1 SGHDN and CDR2 FVKESK. V lost 4 bases to trimming and J lost 7 bases; unmatched junction nucleotides: 7. CDR3 coding DNA: TGTGCCAGCAGCCCGGAGGGGACAGCCAATTCACCCCTCCACTTT. Protein product: CASSPEGTANSPLHF.

On this clone itself: This specimen includes other DNA sequences encoding the same CDR3. The V call is TRBV5-1, the J call TRBJ2-5; D ambiguous. This CDR3 is built from 11 residues. The germline gives CDR1 SGHRS, CDR2 YFSETQ. V lost 2 bases and J lost 2, with 1 base in between. CDR3 DNA: TGCGCCAGCAGCTTACAAGAGACCCAGTACTTC. Its translation is CASSLQETQYF. Looking up the rest from reference TRBV5-1 and TRBJ2-5 gives the full variable domain: KAGVTQTPRYLIKTRGQQVTLSCSPISGHRSVSWYQQTPGQGLQFLFEYFSETQRNKGNFPGRFSGRQFSNSRSEMNVSTLELGDSALYLCASSLQETQYFGPGTRLLVL.

This clone is a singleton in its sample. The chain is built from TRBV7-2 and TRBJ2-1; 7 bases map to TRBD1. The CDR3 runs to 14 residues. J gave up 5 bases and V 5 bases, and 6 bases lay outside the gene matches. CDR1 SGHTA and CDR2 FQGNSA come from the germline V gene. CDR3 amino acids: CASSIQGIHNEQFF. CDR3 bases: TGTGCCAGCAGCATACAGGGGATACACAATGAGCAGTTCTTC.

The J gene is TRBJ2-3, the V gene TRBV5-1; unclear D gene. The CDR3 runs to 12 residues. Per the germline V gene, CDR1 is SGHRS and CDR2 is YFSETQ. V lost 4 bases, J lost 6 bases, and 9 bases lay in between. Written as DNA, the CDR3 is TGCGCCAGCAGCCACACCCGCGATACGCAGTATTTT. Amino acid sequence: CASSHTRDTQYF. The variable domain in full, completed from reference TRBV5-1 and TRBJ2-3, reads KAGVTQTPRYLIKTRGQQVTLSCSPISGHRSVSWYQQTPGQGLQFLFEYFSETQRNKGNFPGRFSGRQFSNSRSEMNVSTLELGDSALYLCASSHTRDTQYFGPGTRLTVL.

This clone was observed a single time. The gene calls are TRBV2 and TRBJ1-1; D might be TRBD1 (5 bases). Germline loops: CDR1 SNHLY, CDR2 FYNNEI. With 11 bases removed from V and 0 bases from J, the gap between germline ends came to 16 bases. The CDR3 spans 14 residues. CDR3 DNA: TGTGCCGGAAGGGGTCAGTCGTTGAACACTGAAGCTTTCTTT. It encodes CAGRGQSLNTEAFF.